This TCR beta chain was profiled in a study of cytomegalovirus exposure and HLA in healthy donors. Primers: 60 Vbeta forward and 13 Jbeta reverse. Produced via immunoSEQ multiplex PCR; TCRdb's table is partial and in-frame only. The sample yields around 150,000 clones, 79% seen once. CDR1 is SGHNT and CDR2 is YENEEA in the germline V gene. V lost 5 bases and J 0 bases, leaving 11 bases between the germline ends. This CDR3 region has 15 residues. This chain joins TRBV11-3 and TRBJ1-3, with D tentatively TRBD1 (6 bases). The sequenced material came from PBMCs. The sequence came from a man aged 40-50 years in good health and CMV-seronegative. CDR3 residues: CASSATGISGNTIYF. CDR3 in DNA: TGTGCCAGCAGCGCTACAGGGATCTCTGGAAACACCATATATTTT.